This TCR beta chain was captured by sequencing in a study of blood T cell repertoires in COVID-19. Study-wide context: Acute-phase and convalescent COVID-19 samples originated in the United States, Italy and Spain.

The ends lost 5 bases at V and 4 bases at J; junction bases unmatched: 10. CDR3 size: 15 residues. Germline loops: CDR1 LGHNA, CDR2 YNFKEQ. The data were produced by immunoSEQ multiplex PCR, yet TCRdb's version contains in-frame clones alone and is incomplete. The data contain approximately 260,000 clones, about 88% of them singletons. This receptor was obtained from a man aged 18 to 30 with active or convalescent COVID-19. The genes are TRBV4-2 and TRBJ2-7; 8 bases align to TRBD1. The sequenced sample was peripheral blood. This CDR3 reads CASSSSGGWEYEQYF. CDR3 sequence (DNA): TGTGCCAGCAGCTCGTCAGGGGGCTGGGAATACGAGCAGTACTTC.